This T cell receptor (beta chain) emerged from a study of HIV-infected patients and healthy controls. About 550 ng RNA was reverse transcribed with alpha and beta constant-region primers. Separate chain-specific third strand synthesis with multiplexing indices produced the alpha and beta libraries. TCRdb processed the 5' RACE reads anew with MiXCR; each CDR3 protein has one entry. The sample has some 5,400 distinct CDR3 sequences, around 8.1% seen once; the top ten hold around 26%. Study-wide findings and caveats: HIV+ repertoires were severely depleted of MAIT alpha-chain CDR3s, unlike healthy controls. Healthy controls shared more CDR3 sequences between individuals than HIV-infected patients did.

The CDR3 length is 14 residues. The germline V gene encodes CDR1 MDHEN and CDR2 SYDVKM. Trimming cost V 5 bases and J 6 bases, with 16 bases left between them. Roughly three months, about 14 weeks, into antiretroviral therapy, follow-up blood was collected. The repertoire came from unfractionated whole blood and reflected all unsorted peripheral T cells. This clonotype was picked up many times. Antigen: not known. The specimen was blood, collected during antiretroviral therapy. This receptor was identified in an adult with HIV infection. The V call is TRBV28, the J call TRBJ1-1; D gene ambiguous. CDR3 protein: CASSLSGWGAEAFF. CDR3 sequence (DNA): TGTGCCAGCAGTCTTTCCGGGTGGGGTGCTGAAGCTTTCTTT.